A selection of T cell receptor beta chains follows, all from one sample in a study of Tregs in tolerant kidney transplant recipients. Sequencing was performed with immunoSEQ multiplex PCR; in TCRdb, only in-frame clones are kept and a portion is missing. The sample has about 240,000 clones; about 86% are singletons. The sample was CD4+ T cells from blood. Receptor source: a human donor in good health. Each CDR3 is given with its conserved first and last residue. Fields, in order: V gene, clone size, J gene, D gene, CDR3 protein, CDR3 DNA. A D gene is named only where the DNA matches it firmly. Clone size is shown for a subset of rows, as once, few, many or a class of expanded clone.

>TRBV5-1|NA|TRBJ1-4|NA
CASSFPTGATNEKLFF
TGCGCCAGCAGCTTCCCGACGGGTGCAACTAATGAAAAACTGTTTTTT
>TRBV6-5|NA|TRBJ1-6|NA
CASTPSRDNSPLHF
TGTGCCAGCACCCCCAGCAGGGACAATTCACCCCTCCACTTT
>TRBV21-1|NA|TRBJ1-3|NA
CASGGHSGNTIYF
TGTGCCAGCGGGGGGCATTCTGGAAACACCATATATTTT
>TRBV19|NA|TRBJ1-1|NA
CASSIGGGGNTEAFF
TGTGCCAGTAGTATAGGGGGAGGAGGGAATACTGAAGCTTTCTTT
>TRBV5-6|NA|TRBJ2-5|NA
CASSFQQGQETQYF
TGTGCCAGCAGCTTTCAACAGGGACAAGAGACCCAGTACTTC
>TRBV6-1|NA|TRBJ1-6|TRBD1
CASRPRQGIDSPLHF
TGTGCCAGCAGACCCCGACAGGGGATAGATTCACCCCTCCACTTT
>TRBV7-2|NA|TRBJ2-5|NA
CASSLGQMETQYF
TGTGCCAGCAGCCTAGGACAGATGGAGACCCAGTACTTC
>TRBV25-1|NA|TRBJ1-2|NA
CASSNVGFTSYGYTF
TGTGCCAGCAGCAACGTTGGGTTCACTTCCTATGGCTACACCTTC
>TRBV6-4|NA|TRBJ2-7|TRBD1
CASSADRGSYEQYF
TGTGCCAGCAGTGCGGACAGGGGATCCTACGAGCAGTACTTC
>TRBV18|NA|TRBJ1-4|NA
CASSLTQVGNEKLFF
TGTGCCAGCTCACTCACACAGGTGGGCAATGAAAAACTGTTTTTT
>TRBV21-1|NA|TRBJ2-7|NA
CASSNSPPGQGACEQYF
TGTGCCAGCAGCAACTCGCCGCCGGGACAGGGGGCATGCGAGCAGTACTTC
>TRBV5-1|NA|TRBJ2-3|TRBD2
CASSFLAGGGDTQYF
TGCGCCAGCAGCTTCCTAGCGGGGGGCGGAGATACGCAGTATTTT
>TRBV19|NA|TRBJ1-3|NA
CASSPQPLTGASGNTIYF
TGTGCCAGTAGCCCCCAGCCCCTGACAGGAGCCTCTGGAAACACCATATATTTT
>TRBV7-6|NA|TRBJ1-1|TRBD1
CASRRTPGTGEYEAFF
TGTGCCAGCAGGCGTACCCCCGGGACAGGGGAGTATGAAGCTTTCTTT
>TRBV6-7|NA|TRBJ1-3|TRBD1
CASSTDRGAFSGNTIYF
TGTGCCAGCAGTACTGACAGGGGGGCCTTCTCTGGAAACACCATATATTTT
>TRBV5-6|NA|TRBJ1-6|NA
CASSRGEENSPLHF
TGTGCCAGCAGCCGGGGGGAGGAAAATTCACCCCTCCACTTT
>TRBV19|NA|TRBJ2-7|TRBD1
CASSPLGTGGAYSQYF
TGTGCCAGTAGTCCACTAGGGACAGGGGGCGCATACAGCCAGTACTTC
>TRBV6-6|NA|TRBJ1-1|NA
CASSYRLQGEDTEAFF
TGTGCCAGCAGTTACCGTTTGCAGGGCGAGGACACTGAAGCTTTCTTT
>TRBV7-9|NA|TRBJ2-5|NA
CASSRPLETQYF
TGTGCCAGCAGCCGCCCCCTAGAGACCCAGTACTTC
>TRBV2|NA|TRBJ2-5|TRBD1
CASTDRGFGETQYF
TGTGCCAGCACCGACAGGGGATTTGGAGAGACCCAGTACTTC
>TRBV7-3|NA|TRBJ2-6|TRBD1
CASSLTGQGPSGANVLTF
TGTGCCAGCAGCTTAACGGGACAGGGGCCCTCTGGGGCCAACGTCCTGACTTTC
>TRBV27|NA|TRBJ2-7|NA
CASSAGSHSYEQYF
TGTGCCAGCAGTGCGGGATCGCACTCCTACGAGCAGTACTTC
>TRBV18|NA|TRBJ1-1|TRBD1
CASSPSDRGETEAFF
TGTGCCAGCTCACCCAGCGACAGGGGGGAAACTGAAGCTTTCTTT
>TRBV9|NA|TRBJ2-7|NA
CASSGQDYEQYF
TGTGCCAGCAGCGGCCAGGACTACGAGCAGTACTTC
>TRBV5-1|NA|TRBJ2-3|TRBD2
CASSLGVTSGTDTQYF
TGCGCCAGCAGCCTGGGAGTGACTAGCGGCACAGATACGCAGTATTTT
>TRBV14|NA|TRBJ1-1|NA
CASSQQSTEAFF
TGTGCCAGCAGCCAACAGAGCACTGAAGCTTTCTTT
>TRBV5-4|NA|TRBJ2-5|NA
CASSLAARETQYF
TGTGCCAGCAGCTTGGCGGCTAGAGAGACCCAGTACTTC
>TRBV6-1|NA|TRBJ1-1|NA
CASSYLGRGTEAFF
TGTGCCAGCAGTTATCTGGGACGAGGCACTGAAGCTTTCTTT
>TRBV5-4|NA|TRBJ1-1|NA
CASSPGRQNTEAFF
TGTGCCAGCAGCCCGGGACGACAGAACACTGAAGCTTTCTTT
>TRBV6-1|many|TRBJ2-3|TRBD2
CASSEVGVAGGTQYF
TGTGCCAGCAGTGAAGTTGGGGTAGCGGGAGGTACGCAGTATTTT
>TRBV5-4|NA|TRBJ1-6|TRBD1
CASSPRQGAYNSPLHF
TGTGCCAGCAGCCCGCGACAGGGGGCATACAATTCACCCCTCCACTTT
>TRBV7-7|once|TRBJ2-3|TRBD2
CASSRTSGRSDTQYF
TGTGCCAGCAGCCGGACTAGCGGGAGGTCAGATACGCAGTATTTT
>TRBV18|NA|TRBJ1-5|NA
CASSPPLGSNQPQHF
TGTGCCAGCTCACCACCGCTTGGAAGCAATCAGCCCCAGCATTTT
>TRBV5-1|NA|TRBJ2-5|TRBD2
CASSVSGGALLVQETQYF
TGCGCCAGCAGCGTTAGCGGGGGGGCATTGTTGGTCCAAGAGACCCAGTACTTC
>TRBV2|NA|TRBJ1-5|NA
CASSDWGLGNQPQHF
TGTGCCAGCAGTGACTGGGGCCTAGGCAATCAGCCCCAGCATTTT
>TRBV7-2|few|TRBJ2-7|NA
CASSSLATYEQYF
TGTGCCAGCAGCTCACTAGCTACCTACGAGCAGTACTTC
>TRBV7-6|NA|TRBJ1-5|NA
CASSEGLSNQPQHF
TGTGCCAGCAGCGAGGGACTGAGCAATCAGCCCCAGCATTTT
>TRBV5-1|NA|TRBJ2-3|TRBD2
CASSSRTSYADTQYF
TGCGCCAGCAGCTCTAGGACTAGCTATGCAGATACGCAGTATTTT
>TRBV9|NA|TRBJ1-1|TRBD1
CASSPQTGWGEAFF
TGTGCCAGCAGCCCCCAGACAGGGTGGGGTGAAGCTTTCTTT
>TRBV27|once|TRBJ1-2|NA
CASSNYPGRGGYTF
TGTGCCAGCAGCAATTACCCGGGACGCGGGGGCTACACCTTC
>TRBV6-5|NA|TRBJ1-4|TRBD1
CASSYNRGGEKLFF
TGTGCCAGCAGTTACAACAGGGGTGGTGAAAAACTGTTTTTT
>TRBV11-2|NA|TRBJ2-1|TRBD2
CASSPGTSGNNEQFF
TGTGCCAGCAGCCCCGGGACTAGCGGGAACAATGAGCAGTTCTTC
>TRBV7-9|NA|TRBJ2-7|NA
CASSPKDRLVYEQYF
TGTGCCAGCAGCCCGAAAGACAGGCTTGTCTACGAGCAGTACTTC
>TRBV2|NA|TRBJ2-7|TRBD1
CASSRQGFMNEQYF
TGTGCCAGCAGTCGACAGGGATTCATGAACGAGCAGTACTTC
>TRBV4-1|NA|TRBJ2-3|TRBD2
CASSRRLAGQSTDTQYF
TGCGCCAGCAGCCGCCGACTAGCGGGGCAAAGCACAGATACGCAGTATTTT
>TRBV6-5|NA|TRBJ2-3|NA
CASSEPRVDTQYF
TGTGCCAGCAGTGAACCCAGGGTGGATACGCAGTATTTT
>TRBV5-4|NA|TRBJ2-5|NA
CASSKNPQETQYF
TGTGCCAGCAGTAAAAACCCCCAAGAGACCCAGTACTTC
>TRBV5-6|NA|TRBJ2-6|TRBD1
CASRAGQGASGANVLTF
TGTGCCAGCAGAGCGGGACAGGGGGCTAGCGGGGCCAACGTCCTGACTTTC
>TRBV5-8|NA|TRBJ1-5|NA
CASSSGSFHQGNQPQHF
TGTGCCAGCAGCTCCGGGAGCTTCCATCAGGGCAATCAGCCCCAGCATTTT
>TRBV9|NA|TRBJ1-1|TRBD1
CASSSRTGVNTEAFF
TGTGCCAGCAGCTCACGGACAGGGGTGAACACTGAAGCTTTCTTT
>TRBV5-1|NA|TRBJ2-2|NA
CASSLGLVNTGELFF
TGCGCCAGCAGCTTGGGTCTTGTGAACACCGGGGAGCTGTTTTTT
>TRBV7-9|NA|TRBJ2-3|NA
CASSLFRNTQYF
TGTGCCAGCAGCTTATTCCGAAATACGCAGTATTTT
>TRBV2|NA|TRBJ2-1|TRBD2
CASSEAQIAGWDEQFF
TGTGCCAGCAGTGAAGCGCAGATAGCGGGGTGGGATGAGCAGTTCTTC